The source of this TCR beta chain is a study of OX40 agonist ivuxolimab in advanced cancers. Overall study: Patients were treated with ivuxolimab, an agonistic anti-OX40 (CD134) antibody.

Profiling relied on immunoSEQ multiplex PCR, and the TCRdb table lists in-frame clones only, not all of them. The sample has about 100,000 clones, approximately 90% seen once. Germline-derived CDR1 and CDR2 are SGHRS and YFSETQ. There are 14 residues in the CDR3. Trimming removed 5 bases at V and 3 bases at J, with 14 bases between. The rearrangement uses TRBV5-1 and TRBJ1-1, with D perhaps matching TRBD1 (5 bases). The TCR was taken from an adult with an advanced solid tumor such as melanoma, head and neck, liver or kidney cancer. Sequencing was performed on CD4+ or CD8+ T cells sorted from blood, taken in a trial of the OX40 agonist ivuxolimab. The CDR3 protein is CASRLAWGDTEAFF. The CDR3 DNA is TGCGCCAGCAGACTTGCATGGGGGGACACTGAAGCTTTCTTT. Full variable domain (missing parts from reference TRBV5-1 and TRBJ1-1): KAGVTQTPRYLIKTRGQQVTLSCSPISGHRSVSWYQQTPGQGLQFLFEYFSETQRNKGNFPGRFSGRQFSNSRSEMNVSTLELGDSALYLCASRLAWGDTEAFFGQGTRLTVV.